A selection of T cell receptor beta chains follows, all from one sample in a study of T cells in Graves' hyperthyroidism and ophthalmopathy. Each CDR3 protein gets one entry after TCRdb re-called the multiplex PCR reads with MiXCR. The sample shows over 700,000 distinct CDR3 sequences, roughly 40% of them seen only once. The sample was blood. These receptors were taken from a man aged 18 to 30 with Graves' hyperthyroidism. The CDR3 runs from the conserved cysteine through the conserved F or W. The D gene is left open where the match is weak. A row's size may be missing; if present it is once, few, many or a size class.

v_gene: TRBV20-1; len: 14; abundance: many; j_gene: TRBJ2-5; d_gene: TRBD2; CDR3aa: CSATSGRARETQYF; CDR3nt: TGCAGTGCAACGAGCGGGAGGGCCCGAGAGACCCAGTACTTC
v_gene: TRBV15; len: 14; abundance: many; j_gene: TRBJ1-6; d_gene: NA; CDR3aa: CATSRDVSGSPLHF; CDR3nt: TGTGCCACCAGCAGAGATGTGAGCGGTTCACCCCTCCACTTT
v_gene: TRBV19; len: 16; abundance: few; j_gene: TRBJ1-1; d_gene: NA; CDR3aa: CASSIVREIRETEAFF; CDR3nt: TGTGCCAGTAGTATAGTCAGGGAGATTCGAGAAACTGAAGCTTTCTTT
v_gene: TRBV12-3/TRBV12-4; len: 13; abundance: few; j_gene: TRBJ1-2; d_gene: NA; CDR3aa: CASSLQAGYGYTF; CDR3nt: TGTGCCAGCAGTTTGCAGGCTGGCTATGGCTACACCTTC
v_gene: TRBV20-1; len: 15; abundance: NA; j_gene: TRBJ1-3; d_gene: NA; CDR3aa: CSARDLGNGGYTIYF; CDR3nt: TGCAGTGCTAGAGATTTAGGGAACGGCGGCTACACCATATATTTT
v_gene: TRBV4-3; len: 16; abundance: NA; j_gene: TRBJ1-4; d_gene: NA; CDR3aa: CASSQGGQGRLEKLFF; CDR3nt: TGCGCCAGCAGCCAAGGAGGCCAGGGACGACTTGAAAAACTGTTTTTT
v_gene: TRBV7-8; len: 14; abundance: NA; j_gene: TRBJ2-5; d_gene: TRBD2; CDR3aa: CASSLVGGLGTQYF; CDR3nt: TGTGCCAGCAGCTTAGTTGGAGGACTAGGGACCCAGTACTTC
v_gene: TRBV15; len: 14; abundance: many; j_gene: TRBJ1-6; d_gene: NA; CDR3aa: CATSGKTRNSPLHF; CDR3nt: TGTGCCACCAGCGGAAAGACCCGAAATTCACCCCTCCACTTT
v_gene: TRBV7-2; len: 14; abundance: few; j_gene: TRBJ1-1; d_gene: NA; CDR3aa: CASSLVGSGTEAFF; CDR3nt: TGTGCCAGCAGCTTAGTCGGGTCAGGGACTGAAGCTTTCTTT
v_gene: TRBV14; len: 13; abundance: NA; j_gene: TRBJ1-6; d_gene: NA; CDR3aa: CASSRTLYSPLHF; CDR3nt: TGTGCCAGCAGCCGCACCCTTTATTCACCCCTCCACTTT
v_gene: TRBV9; len: 16; abundance: NA; j_gene: TRBJ2-2; d_gene: TRBD2; CDR3aa: CASSSRLAANTGELFF; CDR3nt: TGTGCCAGCAGTTCCAGACTAGCGGCGAACACCGGGGAGCTGTTTTTT
v_gene: TRBV13; len: 15; abundance: NA; j_gene: TRBJ2-7; d_gene: TRBD1; CDR3aa: CASSQAQGQKDEQYF; CDR3nt: TGTGCCAGCAGTCAGGCCCAGGGACAGAAGGACGAGCAGTACTTC
v_gene: TRBV25-1; len: 13; abundance: NA; j_gene: TRBJ2-7; d_gene: NA; CDR3aa: CASSEMGTYEQYF; CDR3nt: TGTGCCAGCAGTGAAATGGGGACCTACGAGCAGTACTTC
v_gene: TRBV19; len: 14; abundance: many; j_gene: TRBJ1-5; d_gene: NA; CDR3aa: CASSISGGNQPQHF; CDR3nt: TGTGCCAGTAGTATATCAGGTGGGAATCAGCCCCAGCATTTT
v_gene: TRBV24-1; len: 16; abundance: NA; j_gene: TRBJ2-5; d_gene: TRBD1; CDR3aa: CATSELRDRALETQYF; CDR3nt: TGTGCCACCAGTGAACTACGGGACAGGGCGCTCGAGACCCAGTACTTC
v_gene: TRBV9; len: 12; abundance: many; j_gene: TRBJ1-6; d_gene: NA; CDR3aa: CASQQANSPLHF; CDR3nt: TGTGCCAGCCAGCAGGCGAATTCACCCCTCCACTTT
v_gene: TRBV19; len: 15; abundance: many; j_gene: TRBJ2-7; d_gene: TRBD2; CDR3aa: CANPTVASGRHEQYF; CDR3nt: TGTGCCAACCCCACCGTCGCTAGCGGGAGGCACGAGCAGTACTTC
v_gene: TRBV15; len: 17; abundance: many; j_gene: TRBJ2-5; d_gene: NA; CDR3aa: CATSRGEGRRFEETQYF; CDR3nt: TGTGCCACCAGCAGGGGAGAAGGCAGGCGCTTTGAAGAGACCCAGTACTTC
v_gene: TRBV7-2; len: 16; abundance: many; j_gene: TRBJ2-5; d_gene: TRBD2; CDR3aa: CASSLVGREDQETQYF; CDR3nt: TGTGCCAGCAGCTTAGTAGGACGGGAGGACCAAGAGACCCAGTACTTC
v_gene: TRBV11-2; len: 17; abundance: NA; j_gene: TRBJ2-6; d_gene: NA; CDR3aa: CASSLGRGRSGANVLTF; CDR3nt: TGTGCCAGCAGCTTAGGAAGGGGCCGCTCTGGGGCCAACGTCCTGACTTTC
v_gene: TRBV19; len: 12; abundance: many; j_gene: TRBJ1-5; d_gene: NA; CDR3aa: CASSIDLQPQHF; CDR3nt: TGTGCCAGTAGTATAGATCTCCAGCCCCAGCATTTT
v_gene: TRBV25-1; len: 14; abundance: NA; j_gene: TRBJ2-3; d_gene: NA; CDR3aa: CASRDPGGTDTQYF; CDR3nt: TGTGCCAGCAGGGACCCCGGCGGCACAGATACGCAGTATTTT
v_gene: TRBV11-2; len: 15; abundance: NA; j_gene: TRBJ2-7; d_gene: NA; CDR3aa: CASSQVPGTLYEQYF; CDR3nt: TGTGCCAGCAGCCAAGTCCCAGGGACCCTCTACGAGCAGTACTTC
v_gene: TRBV15; len: 16; abundance: many; j_gene: TRBJ1-1; d_gene: NA; CDR3aa: CATSRDPGRTNTEAFF; CDR3nt: TGTGCCACCAGCAGAGATCCGGGCCGAACGAACACTGAAGCTTTCTTT
v_gene: TRBV4-3; len: 15; abundance: NA; j_gene: TRBJ1-2; d_gene: NA; CDR3aa: CASSQATGDGYGYTF; CDR3nt: TGCGCCAGCAGCCAAGCGACAGGCGATGGCTATGGCTACACCTTC
v_gene: TRBV15; len: 13; abundance: many; j_gene: TRBJ2-7; d_gene: NA; CDR3aa: CATSRDVGYEQYF; CDR3nt: TGTGCCACCAGCAGAGATGTTGGGTACGAGCAGTACTTC
v_gene: TRBV2; len: 16; abundance: NA; j_gene: TRBJ2-5; d_gene: NA; CDR3aa: CASSKYLDRWQETQYF; CDR3nt: TGTGCCAGCAGTAAATATCTCGACAGATGGCAAGAGACCCAGTACTTC
v_gene: TRBV19; len: 13; abundance: few; j_gene: TRBJ1-4; d_gene: NA; CDR3aa: CASNIGTNEKLFF; CDR3nt: TGTGCCAGCAACATCGGGACTAATGAAAAACTGTTTTTT
v_gene: TRBV10-3; len: 14; abundance: NA; j_gene: TRBJ1-2; d_gene: TRBD1; CDR3aa: CATGTGVDNYGYTF; CDR3nt: TGTGCCACCGGGACAGGGGTAGATAACTATGGCTACACCTTC
v_gene: TRBV15; len: 15; abundance: once; j_gene: TRBJ2-6; d_gene: NA; CDR3aa: CATSRGQGGANVLTF; CDR3nt: TGTGCCACCAGCAGGGGCCAGGGAGGGGCCAACGTCCTGACTTTC
v_gene: TRBV29-1; len: 12; abundance: many; j_gene: TRBJ2-7; d_gene: TRBD1; CDR3aa: CSVAGQGVEQYF; CDR3nt: TGCAGCGTTGCGGGACAGGGGGTCGAGCAGTACTTC
v_gene: TRBV20-1; len: 12; abundance: NA; j_gene: TRBJ1-6; d_gene: NA; CDR3aa: CSAEQGLSPLHF; CDR3nt: TGCAGTGCTGAACAGGGACTCTCACCCCTCCACTTT
v_gene: TRBV5-1; len: 14; abundance: many; j_gene: TRBJ1-3; d_gene: NA; CDR3aa: CASSLTGAGNTIYF; CDR3nt: TGTGCCAGCAGCTTAACTGGGGCTGGAAACACCATATATTTT
v_gene: TRBV10-3; len: 13; abundance: many; j_gene: TRBJ2-5; d_gene: NA; CDR3aa: CAISENGQETQYF; CDR3nt: TGTGCCATCAGTGAAAACGGCCAAGAGACCCAGTACTTC
v_gene: TRBV24-1; len: 12; abundance: many; j_gene: TRBJ2-7; d_gene: NA; CDR3aa: CATSPGAHEQYF; CDR3nt: TGTGCCACCAGTCCAGGGGCCCACGAGCAGTACTTC
v_gene: TRBV19; len: 16; abundance: NA; j_gene: TRBJ1-5; d_gene: NA; CDR3aa: CASSPREGGSNQPQHF; CDR3nt: TGTGCCAGTAGCCCCCGGGAGGGGGGTAGCAATCAGCCCCAGCATTTT
v_gene: TRBV12-3/TRBV12-4; len: 13; abundance: NA; j_gene: TRBJ1-2; d_gene: NA; CDR3aa: CASSLQGFYGYTF; CDR3nt: TGTGCCAGCAGTTTACAGGGATTCTATGGCTACACCTTC
v_gene: TRBV10-2; len: 15; abundance: many; j_gene: TRBJ1-1; d_gene: NA; CDR3aa: CASSESSQSNTEAFF; CDR3nt: TGCGCCAGCAGTGAGTCAAGCCAGTCAAACACTGAAGCTTTCTTT
v_gene: TRBV7-9; len: 15; abundance: NA; j_gene: TRBJ2-7; d_gene: TRBD2; CDR3aa: CASSYERGFAYEQYF; CDR3nt: TGTGCCAGCAGTTACGAGCGGGGCTTTGCCTACGAGCAGTACTTC
v_gene: TRBV20-1; len: 13; abundance: few; j_gene: TRBJ2-7; d_gene: NA; CDR3aa: CSARVAGSYEQYF; CDR3nt: TGCAGTGCTAGAGTGGCCGGATCCTACGAGCAGTACTTC
v_gene: TRBV12-3/TRBV12-4; len: 13; abundance: few; j_gene: TRBJ2-7; d_gene: NA; CDR3aa: CASRWGSSYEQYF; CDR3nt: TGTGCCAGCAGATGGGGAAGCTCCTACGAGCAGTACTTC
v_gene: TRBV20-1; len: 13; abundance: NA; j_gene: TRBJ2-2; d_gene: NA; CDR3aa: CSARDPASGELFF; CDR3nt: TGCAGTGCTAGAGATCCAGCATCCGGGGAGCTGTTTTTT
v_gene: TRBV7-2; len: 14; abundance: NA; j_gene: TRBJ2-5; d_gene: NA; CDR3aa: CASSPQGLSGTQYF; CDR3nt: TGTGCCAGCAGCCCACAGGGACTTTCAGGGACCCAGTACTTC
v_gene: TRBV20-1; len: 13; abundance: few; j_gene: TRBJ1-1; d_gene: NA; CDR3aa: CSASLGLGTEAFF; CDR3nt: TGCAGTGCTAGCTTAGGGCTGGGAACTGAAGCTTTCTTT
v_gene: TRBV7-9; len: 11; abundance: many; j_gene: TRBJ2-7; d_gene: NA; CDR3aa: CASTSSYEQYF; CDR3nt: TGTGCCAGCACCAGCTCCTACGAGCAGTACTTC